A selection of T cell receptor beta chains follows, all from one sample in a study of radiotherapy plus CTLA-4 blockade in lung cancer. TCRdb keeps only in-frame clones here, not all; method: immunoSEQ multiplex PCR. This table holds about 78,000 clones, around 85% found once. The source was peripheral blood, collected from a patient treated with radiotherapy plus ipilimumab. The receptors originated from a human donor with non-small cell lung cancer who had a partial response to radiotherapy plus ipilimumab. Each CDR3 is given without its conserved first and last residue. Where a row states a size, it is once, few, many or the class of an expanded clone; other rows omit it.

>NA|TRBV30
ALGAGYSTDTQY
>NA|TRBV18
ASSLQGGTEAF
>few|TRBV28
ASRIPPGQGTYGYT
>NA|TRBV5-3
ARSQPGGVTEAF
>NA|TRBV19
ASSFQAGNTIY
>once|TRBV2
ASKADRGGYRTEAF
>NA|TRBV6-6
ASSTTPATDTQY
>NA|TRBV28
ASRLRDTQY
>NA|TRBV12-5
ASGPGTTYGYT
>NA|TRBV29-1
SVDLGTSGRTDTQY
>NA|TRBV6-5
ASSGPYGYT
>NA|TRBV5-6
ASSPGTGVAGETQY
>NA|TRBV11-1
ASSFGALDGYT
>NA|TRBV6-5
ASSTRTSGLNEQY
>NA|TRBV6-5
ASSPRQLTWEAF
>once|TRBV2
ASRGTGQKYNEQF
>NA|TRBV6-1
ASTAGEWDTQY
>once|TRBV6-5
ASTTRQGGTEAF
>few|TRBV18
ASSPSTSGNTYNEQF
>NA|TRBV6-5
ASSLAGDATQY
>NA|TRBV7-6
ASSRDYLYEQY
>NA|TRBV30
AWSVQGFGNEKLF
>NA|TRBV7-8
ASSMGSSNQPQH
>NA|TRBV6-6
ASSHSDGGSGELF
>NA|TRBV9
ASTPGLTIQETQY
>NA|TRBV5-4
ASSLWGGARLPDTEAF
>NA|TRBV18
ASSPPNRNYGYT
>NA|TRBV7-2
ASSARTGTTGELF
>NA|TRBV5-4
ASSRDSAYEQY
>NA|TRBV27
ASGPGLAEIGNNEQF
>NA|TRBV21-1
ASSRSLSRDRGNQPQH
>NA|TRBV5-5
ASSSYNEQF
>NA|TRBV25-1
ASSEWGQGSSNTGELF
>few|TRBV28
ASSRLEAF
>NA|TRBV5-1
ASSWGQGMNTEAF
>NA|TRBV4-1
ASSQEEGAGANVLT
>NA|TRBV6-1
ASRNQGQETQY
>NA|TRBV4-1
ASSQFFQPGTAAYEQY
>NA|TRBV15
ATSRPTGWGEQY
>NA|TRBV4-3
ASSQDGGWNTEAF
>once|TRBV29-1
SVGARVRGNTEAF
>NA|TRBV6-5
ASSSFPDEQF
>NA|TRBV4-1
ASSQEVAGAAIGETQY
>NA|TRBV18
ASSPTGDGANVLT
>once|TRBV18
ASSLPSGSTDTQY
>NA|TRBV19
ASSRPSGSTDTQY
>NA|TRBV6-5
ASSYSGTSAQETQY
>NA|TRBV27
ASSSSWTSGNYNEQF
>few|TRBV6-1
ASSEQGSGH
>NA|TRBV7-9
ASSLGDIPFGTQY